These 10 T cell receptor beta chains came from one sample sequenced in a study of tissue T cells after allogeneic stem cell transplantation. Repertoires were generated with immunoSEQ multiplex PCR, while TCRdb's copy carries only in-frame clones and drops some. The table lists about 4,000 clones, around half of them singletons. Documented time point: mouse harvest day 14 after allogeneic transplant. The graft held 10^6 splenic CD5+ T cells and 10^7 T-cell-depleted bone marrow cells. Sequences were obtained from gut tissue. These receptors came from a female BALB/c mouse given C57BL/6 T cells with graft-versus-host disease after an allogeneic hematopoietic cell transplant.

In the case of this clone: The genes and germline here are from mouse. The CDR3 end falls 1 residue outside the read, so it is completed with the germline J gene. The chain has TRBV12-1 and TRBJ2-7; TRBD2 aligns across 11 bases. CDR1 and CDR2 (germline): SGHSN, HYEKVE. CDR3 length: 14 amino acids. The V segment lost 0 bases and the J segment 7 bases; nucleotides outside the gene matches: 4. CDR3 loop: CASSLTGGAREQYF. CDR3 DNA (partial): TGTGCCAGCTCTCTCACTGGGGGGGCGCGAGAACAGTAC.

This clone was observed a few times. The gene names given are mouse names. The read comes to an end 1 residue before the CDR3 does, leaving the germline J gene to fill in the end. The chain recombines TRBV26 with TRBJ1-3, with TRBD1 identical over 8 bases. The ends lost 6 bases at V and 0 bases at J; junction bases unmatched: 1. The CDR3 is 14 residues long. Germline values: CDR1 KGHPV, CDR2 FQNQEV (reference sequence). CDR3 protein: CASSRGLSGNTLYF. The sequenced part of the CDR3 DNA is TGTGCCAGCAGCAGGGGGCTTTCTGGAAATACGCTCTAT. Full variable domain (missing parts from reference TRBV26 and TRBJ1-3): NSKVIQTPRYLVKGQGQKAKMRCIPEKGHPVVFWYQQNKNNEFKFLINFQNQEVLQQIDMTEKRFSAECPSNSPCSLEIQSSEAGDSALYLCASSRGLSGNTLYFGEGSRLIVV.

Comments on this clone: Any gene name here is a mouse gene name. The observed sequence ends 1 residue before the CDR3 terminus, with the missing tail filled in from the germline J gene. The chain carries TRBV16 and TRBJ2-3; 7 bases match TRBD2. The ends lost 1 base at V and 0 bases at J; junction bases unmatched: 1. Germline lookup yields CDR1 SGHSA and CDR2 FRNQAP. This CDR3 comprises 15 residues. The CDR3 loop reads CASSLAGGSAETLYF. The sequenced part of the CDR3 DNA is TGTGCAAGCAGCTTAGCTGGGGGTAGTGCAGAAACGCTGTAT. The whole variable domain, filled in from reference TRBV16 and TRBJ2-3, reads NAGVIQTPRHKVTGKGQEATLWCEPISGHSAVFWYRQTIVQGLEFLTYFRNQAPIDDSGMPKERFSAQMPNQSHSTLKIQSTQPQDSAVYLCASSLAGGSAETLYFGSGTRLTVL.

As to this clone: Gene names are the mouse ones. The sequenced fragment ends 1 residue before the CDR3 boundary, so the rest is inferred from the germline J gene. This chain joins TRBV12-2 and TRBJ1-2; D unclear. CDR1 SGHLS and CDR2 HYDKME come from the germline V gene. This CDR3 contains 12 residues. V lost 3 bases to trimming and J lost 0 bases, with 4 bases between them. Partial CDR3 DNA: TGTGCCAGCTCTTGGGCAAACTCCGACTACACC. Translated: CASSWANSDYT. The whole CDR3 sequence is CASSWANSDYTF.

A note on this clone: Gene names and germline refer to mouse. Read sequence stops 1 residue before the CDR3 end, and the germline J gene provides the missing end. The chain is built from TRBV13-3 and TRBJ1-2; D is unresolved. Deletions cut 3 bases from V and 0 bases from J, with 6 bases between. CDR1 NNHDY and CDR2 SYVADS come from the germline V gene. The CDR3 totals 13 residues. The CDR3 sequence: CASSGGANSDYTF. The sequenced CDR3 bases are TGTGCCAGCAGTGGAGGTGCAAACTCCGACTACACC.

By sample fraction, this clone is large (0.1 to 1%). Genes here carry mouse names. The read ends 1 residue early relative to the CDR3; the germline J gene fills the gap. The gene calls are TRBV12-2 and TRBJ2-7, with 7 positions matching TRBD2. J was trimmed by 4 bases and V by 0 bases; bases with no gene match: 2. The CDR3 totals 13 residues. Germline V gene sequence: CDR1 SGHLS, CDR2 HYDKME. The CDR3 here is CASSLSWGYEQYF. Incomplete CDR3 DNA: TGTGCCAGCTCTCTCTCCTGGGGGTATGAACAGTAC.

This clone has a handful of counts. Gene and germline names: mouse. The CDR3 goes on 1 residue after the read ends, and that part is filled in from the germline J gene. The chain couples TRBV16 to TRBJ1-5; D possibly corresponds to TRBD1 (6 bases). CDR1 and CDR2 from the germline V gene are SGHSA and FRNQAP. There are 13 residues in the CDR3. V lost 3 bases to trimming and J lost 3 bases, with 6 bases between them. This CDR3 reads CASSFRGNQAPLF. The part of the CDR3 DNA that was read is TGTGCAAGCAGCTTCAGGGGCAACCAGGCTCCGCTT.

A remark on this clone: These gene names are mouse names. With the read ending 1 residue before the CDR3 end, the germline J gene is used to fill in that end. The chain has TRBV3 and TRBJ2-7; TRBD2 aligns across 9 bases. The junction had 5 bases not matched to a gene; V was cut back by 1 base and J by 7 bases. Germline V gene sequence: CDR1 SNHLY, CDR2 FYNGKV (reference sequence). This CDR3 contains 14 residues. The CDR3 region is CASSLEVGGREQYF. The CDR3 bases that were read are TGTGCCAGCAGCTTAGAGGTGGGGGGGCGCGAACAGTAC.

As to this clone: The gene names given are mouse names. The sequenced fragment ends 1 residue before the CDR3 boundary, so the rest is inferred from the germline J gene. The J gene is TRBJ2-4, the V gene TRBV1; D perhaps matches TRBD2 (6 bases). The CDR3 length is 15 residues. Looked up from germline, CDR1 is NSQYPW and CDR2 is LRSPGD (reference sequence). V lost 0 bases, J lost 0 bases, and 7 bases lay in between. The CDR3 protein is CTCSADLGSQNTLYF. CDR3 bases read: TGCACCTGCAGTGCAGATCTGGGGAGTCAAAACACCTTGTAC. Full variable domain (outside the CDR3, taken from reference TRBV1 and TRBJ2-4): VTLLEQNPRWRLVPRGQAVNLRCILKNSQYPWMSWYQQDLQKQLQWLFTLRSPGDKEVKSLPGADYLATRVTDTELRLQVANMSQGRTLYCTCSADLGSQNTLYFGAGTRLSVL.

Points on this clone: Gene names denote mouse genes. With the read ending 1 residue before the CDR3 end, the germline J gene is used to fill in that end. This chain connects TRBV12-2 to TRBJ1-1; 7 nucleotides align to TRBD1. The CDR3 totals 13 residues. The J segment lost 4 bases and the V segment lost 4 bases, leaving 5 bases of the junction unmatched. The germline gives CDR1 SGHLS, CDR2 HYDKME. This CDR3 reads CASSPTGTTEVFF. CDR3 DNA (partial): TGTGCCAGCTCCCCGACAGGGACCACAGAAGTCTTC.